These 19 T cell receptor beta chains were sequenced from one sample in a study of CD8 T cells in ankylosing spondylitis. Study-wide points: Blood of patients with ankylosing spondylitis appeared to be characterized by a TCR beta motif of roughly eight highly homologous variants.

These receptors' targets are unknown. TCRdb recomputed calls from the 5' RACE reads with MiXCR, one row per CDR3 protein. The repertoire holds more than 300,000 distinct CDR3 sequences, with 8% as singletons. The sequencing input was blood, either unsorted or a sorted T cell fraction (not recorded which). Receptor source: a male donor with ankylosing spondylitis.

The chain is built from TRBV12-3 or TRBV12-4 and TRBJ2-4, with TRBD1 matching over 7 bases. The CDR3 runs 14 residues. Unmatched junction bases numbered 7, after V lost 7 bases and J lost 4 bases. The CDR3 reads CASTRTGGKNIQYF. Written as DNA, the CDR3 is TGTGCCAGCACCCGGACAGGTGGAAAAAACATTCAGTACTTC.

The sample holds a few counts of this clonotype. The chain is built from TRBV4-1 and TRBJ2-7; 12 bases match TRBD2. This CDR3 has 15 amino acids. Germline-derived CDR1 and CDR2 are MGHRA and YSYEKL. Unmatched junction bases numbered 6, after V lost 5 bases and J lost 4 bases. This chain's CDR3 is CASSRLAGVVYEQYF. CDR3 in DNA: TGCGCCAGCAGCAGACTAGCGGGAGTAGTGTACGAGCAGTACTTC.

This clonotype was detected many times. The chain joins TRBV5-1 to TRBJ1-5; TRBD1 agrees at 10 bases. This CDR3 contains 15 residues. The germline CDR1 and CDR2 sequences are SGHRS and YFSETQ. With 4 bases clipped from V and 4 bases from J, the junction kept 5 bases outside the gene matches. This chain's CDR3 is CASSARQGANQPQHF. As DNA, the CDR3 is TGCGCCAGCAGCGCCAGACAGGGGGCAAATCAGCCCCAGCATTTT.

The table lists this clonotype with a few counts. V usage is TRBV4-2 and J usage is TRBJ2-1; TRBD1 matches at 10 bases. Trimming removed 1 base from V and 7 bases from J; junction bases left unmatched: 10. The germline V gene has CDR1 LGHNA and CDR2 YNFKEQ. CDR3 length equals 17 residues. As DNA, the CDR3 is TGTGCCAGCAGCCAAGGGCTAGGGACAGGGGCTGCAAATGAGCAGTTCTTC. As protein: CASSQGLGTGAANEQFF.

This clonotype appeared many times. The chain is built from TRBV28 and TRBJ1-3; D perhaps matches TRBD1 (6 bases). The CDR3 spans 16 residues. Germline V gene sequence: CDR1 MDHEN, CDR2 SYDVKM. Deletions cut 6 bases from V and 3 bases from J, with 18 bases between. CDR3 nucleotides: TGTGCCAGCAGCTCCAGGGGTCGAGCGTATGGAAACACCATATATTTT. Its translation is CASSSRGRAYGNTIYF.

The gene calls are TRBV15 and TRBJ2-7, with D possibly TRBD2 on 6 matching bases. The CDR3 sequence is 15 residues long. V was pared by 2 bases and J by 3 bases, with 14 bases between. Germline V gives CDR1 LNHNV, CDR2 YYDKDF (reference sequence). CDR3 sequence reads: CATSRFGGRHYEQYF. CDR3 coding DNA: TGTGCCACCAGCAGATTCGGGGGACGGCACTACGAGCAGTACTTC. Using reference TRBV15 and TRBJ2-7 for the parts outside the CDR3, the full variable domain is DAMVIQNPRYQVTQFGKPVTLSCSQTLNHNVMYWYQQKSSQAPKLLFHYYDKDFNNEADTPDNFQSRRPNTSFCFLDIRSPGLGDTAMYLCATSRFGGRHYEQYFGPGTRLTVT.

The chain joins TRBV14 to TRBJ2-1, with D perhaps TRBD2 (6 bases). The germline V and J ends were trimmed by 4 bases and 7 bases, with 11 bases remaining between them. Germline V CDR1 and CDR2: SGHDN, FVKESK. CDR3 size: 13 residues. The CDR3 loop is CASSRTRGNEQFF. DNA of the CDR3: TGTGCCAGCAGCCGGACCCGGGGGAATGAGCAGTTCTTC.

CDR3 DNA: TGTGCCAGCATAGGGACAGGGCAAAGCTCCTACAATGAGCAGTTCTTC. As protein: CASIGTGQSSYNEQFF. The chain couples TRBV6-1 to TRBJ2-1; the match to TRBD1 covers 9 bases. Germline trimming cut 7 bases from V and 0 bases from J; bases unmatched to any gene: 7. The CDR3 runs to 16 residues. CDR1 MNHNS and CDR2 SASEGT come from the germline V gene.

This clonotype was found many times. The DNA for the CDR3 is TGCAGTGCTAAAGACACCGGGACTGGCTCCTACGAGCAGTACTTC. Translating gives CSAKDTGTGSYEQYF. The chain links TRBV20-1 to TRBJ2-7, with D maybe TRBD2 (6 bases). The CDR3 consists of 15 residues. CDR1 DFQATT and CDR2 SNEGSKA come from the germline V gene (reference sequence). The V gene lost 4 bases and the J gene lost 0 bases, with 16 bases spanning the gap.

This clonotype was recorded a few times. The genes are TRBV3-1 and TRBJ2-7; no firm D call. Per the germline V gene, CDR1 is LGHDT and CDR2 is YNNKEL (reference sequence). Trimming stripped 1 base from V and 4 bases from J, with 8 bases between. The CDR3 totals 13 residues. The CDR3 nucleotides are TGTGCCAGCAGCCAAGGTAGCAGATACGAGCAGTACTTC. It encodes CASSQGSRYEQYF.

In its sample, this clonotype was seen a few times. The CDR3 coding sequence is TGCGCCAGCAGCCAAGAGGGACAGACCCCCCGTCAGTTCTTC. This sequence encodes CASSQEGQTPRQFF. The rearrangement uses TRBV4-1 and TRBJ2-1; TRBD1 agrees at 7 bases. Germline CDR1 is MGHRA and CDR2 is YSYEKL. Trimming took 0 bases from V and 13 from J; bases not matched to a gene: 9. This CDR3 contains 14 residues.

The rearrangement links TRBV5-6 to TRBJ1-5; D ambiguous. The germline V gene encodes CDR1 SGHDT and CDR2 YYEEEE. The CDR3 has 16 residues. V was pared by 3 bases and J by 5 bases, with 18 bases between. The CDR3 sequence is CASSSAGLLRDQPQHF. The CDR3 nucleotides are TGTGCCAGCAGCTCGGCGGGTCTTCTGAGGGATCAGCCCCAGCATTTT. The full variable domain, with the rest looked up from reference TRBV5-6 and TRBJ1-5, is DAGVTQSPTHLIKTRGQQVTLRCSPKSGHDTVSWYQQALGQGPQFIFQYYEEEERQRGNFPDRFSGHQFPNYSSELNVNALLLGDSALYLCASSSAGLLRDQPQHFGDGTRLSIL.

This rearrangement joins TRBV29-1 to TRBJ2-7; no definite D call. Trimming pared 5 bases from V and 6 bases from J, leaving 14 bases between. This CDR3 region has 12 residues. The V gene's germline CDR1 is SQVTM and CDR2 ANQGSEA. CDR3: CSVRDGVGEQYF. The CDR3 nucleotides read TGCAGCGTTCGTGATGGCGTCGGCGAGCAGTACTTC.

V gene TRBV6-5 combines with J gene TRBJ2-1; 9 bases fit TRBD2. Germline V gene lookup returns CDR1 MNHEY and CDR2 SVGAGI. The length of the CDR3 is 14 residues. V lost 3 bases and J lost 10; bases outside the gene matches: 7. The CDR3 region is CASSYHTLAGEQFF. The CDR3 bases are TGTGCCAGCAGTTATCACACTCTAGCGGGAGAGCAGTTCTTC.

This clonotype occurred many times. J is TRBJ2-1 and V is TRBV12-3 or TRBV12-4; no reliable D call. Trimming left V 6 bases short and J 12 bases short, with 15 bases between. The CDR3 runs to 12 residues. CDR3 sequence reads: CASSPFRVVQFF. For the CDR3, the DNA is TGTGCCAGCAGCCCCTTTAGAGTAGTGCAGTTCTTC.

V and J are TRBV5-1 and TRBJ1-5; 10 positions agree with TRBD1. Germline CDR1 is SGHRS and CDR2 is YFSETQ. The V and J ends lost 3 bases and 7 bases, in that order; junction bases with no gene match: 7. The CDR3 totals 15 residues. This chain's CDR3 is CASSSGTGVGQPQHF. CDR3 sequence (DNA): TGCGCCAGCAGCTCCGGGACAGGGGTTGGCCAGCCCCAGCATTTT.

This clonotype was seen repeatedly, ten times or more. The chain carries TRBV7-8 and TRBJ2-1, with 15 nucleotides matching TRBD2. With 2 bases clipped from V and 7 bases from J, the junction kept 12 bases outside the gene matches. Germline CDR1 reads SGHVS; CDR2 reads FQNEAQ. The CDR3 contains 19 residues. In DNA form, the CDR3 reads TGTGCCAGCAGCTTAAGGACTAGCGGGAGGGCCCTCGTTAGTAATGAGCAGTTCTTC. It is translated as CASSLRTSGRALVSNEQFF.

This clonotype was detected ten times or more. This chain uses TRBV29-1 with TRBJ2-1; 10 bases map to TRBD2. V was clipped by 4 bases and J by 6 bases; unmatched bases: 0. The germline gives CDR1 SQVTM, CDR2 ANQGSEA. The CDR3 covers 12 residues. The CDR3 DNA reads as TGCAGCGTTGGACTAGCGGGCAATGAGCAGTTCTTC. It codes for CSVGLAGNEQFF.

The J gene is TRBJ2-3, the V gene TRBV29-1, with D perhaps given as TRBD1 or TRBD2 (6 bases each). This CDR3 contains 14 residues. Germline CDR1 reads SQVTM; CDR2 reads ANQGSEA. V lost 6 bases and J lost 3, with 16 bases in between. CDR3 nucleotides: TGCAGCGTCGGGCGACAGGAGGGGACAGATACGCAGTATTTT. Translating it yields CSVGRQEGTDTQYF.